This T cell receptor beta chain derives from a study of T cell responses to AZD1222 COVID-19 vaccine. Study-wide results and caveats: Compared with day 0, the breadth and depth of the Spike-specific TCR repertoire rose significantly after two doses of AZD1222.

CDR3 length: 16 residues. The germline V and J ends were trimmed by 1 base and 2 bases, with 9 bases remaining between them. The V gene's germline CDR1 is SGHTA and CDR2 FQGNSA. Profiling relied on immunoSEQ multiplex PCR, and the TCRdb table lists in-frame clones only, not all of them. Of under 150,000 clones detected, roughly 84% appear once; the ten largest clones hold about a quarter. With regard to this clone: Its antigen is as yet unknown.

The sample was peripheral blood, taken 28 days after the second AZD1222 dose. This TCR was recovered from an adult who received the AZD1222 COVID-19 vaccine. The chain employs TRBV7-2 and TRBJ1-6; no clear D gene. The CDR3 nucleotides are TGTGCCAGCAGCTTAGGGCGATACGCCTATAATTCACCCCTCCACTTT. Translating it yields CASSLGRYAYNSPLHF.